This T cell receptor (beta chain) emerged from a study of long-term antiretroviral therapy in people with HIV. Study-level points and caveats: Documentation of ART adherence, viral resistance or therapy changes was absent. Diversity went up after ART and still fell short of transplant donor controls.

Specimens retained about 1-11 million cryopreserved PBMC preceding DNA extraction. It was version v3.0 of the immunoSEQ assay that was run at survey level. TCRdb keeps only in-frame clones here, not all; method: immunoSEQ multiplex PCR. The table shows tens of thousands of clones, with 70% to 90% occurring only once. Concerning this clone itself: What it binds is not known.

Germline-derived CDR1 and CDR2 are SGHAT and FQNNGV. The V gene end was trimmed by 5 bases and the J gene end by 5 bases; junction bases not matched to a gene: 14. The CDR3 is made up of 16 amino acids. The genes are TRBV11-2 and TRBJ2-5, with 7 bases aligning to TRBD1. The sample consisted of unsorted PBMCs, taken roughly 2.9 years before starting antiretroviral therapy. The clonotype was recovered from a woman aged 25 to 39 with HIV. The CDR3 sequence: CASSPAKTGFAETQYF. CDR3 nucleotides: TGTGCCAGCAGCCCGGCCAAGACAGGGTTTGCGGAGACCCAGTACTTC.